A selection of T cell receptor beta chains follows, all from one sample in a study of blood T cells in healthy people across ages. TCRdb re-called the 5' RACE reads with MiXCR, one entry per CDR3 protein. The sample records about 680,000 distinct CDR3 sequences, over 45% being singletons. The sequenced sample consisted of blood. Source of these receptors: a woman in her sixties or seventies in good health. Both conserved end residues are part of each CDR3. Fields, in order: D gene, clone size, V gene, J gene, CDR3 length, CDR3 DNA, CDR3 protein. D genes are given only for firm matches. A clone size is listed for some rows: how often the clone was seen (once, few, many), or a class if it is expanded.

d_call: .; clone_size: .; v_call: TRBV18; j_call: TRBJ1-2; cdr3_length: 13; cdr3_nt: TGTGCCAGCTCATCGTCAGGGCTTGTAGGCTACACCTTC; cdr3_aa: CASSSSGLVGYTF
d_call: .; clone_size: .; v_call: TRBV20-1; j_call: TRBJ2-1; cdr3_length: 15; cdr3_nt: TGCAGTGCTAGACCCCGGCCGGGGGCCCTTAATGAGCAGTTCTTC; cdr3_aa: CSARPRPGALNEQFF
d_call: TRBD1; clone_size: once; v_call: TRBV5-1; j_call: TRBJ1-1; cdr3_length: 14; cdr3_nt: TGCGCCAGCAGCCCTATGACAGGGGCCACTGAAGCTTTCTTT; cdr3_aa: CASSPMTGATEAFF
d_call: .; clone_size: .; v_call: TRBV20-1; j_call: TRBJ1-2; cdr3_length: 11; cdr3_nt: TGCAGTGCCGGACAGCCCTATGGCTACACCTTC; cdr3_aa: CSAGQPYGYTF
d_call: TRBD2; clone_size: few; v_call: TRBV12-3/TRBV12-4; j_call: TRBJ2-3; cdr3_length: 16; cdr3_nt: TGTGCCAGCAGCCCATCAAGCGGGATGAAAGCAGATACGCAGTATTTT; cdr3_aa: CASSPSSGMKADTQYF
d_call: TRBD1; clone_size: .; v_call: TRBV7-9; j_call: TRBJ1-4; cdr3_length: 17; cdr3_nt: TGTGCCAGCAGCTTAGTAGGCCGACAGGGGAGAACTGAAAAACTGTTTTTT; cdr3_aa: CASSLVGRQGRTEKLFF
d_call: .; clone_size: .; v_call: TRBV4-3; j_call: TRBJ1-6; cdr3_length: 16; cdr3_nt: TGCGCCAGCAGCCAAAAGCAGGGAGTGTTAAAGTCACCCCTCCACTTT; cdr3_aa: CASSQKQGVLKSPLHF
d_call: TRBD1; clone_size: .; v_call: TRBV15; j_call: TRBJ2-3; cdr3_length: 16; cdr3_nt: TGTGCCACCAGCAGAGTCGACAGGGGGCCGGAAGATACGCAGTATTTT; cdr3_aa: CATSRVDRGPEDTQYF
d_call: .; clone_size: few; v_call: TRBV12-3/TRBV12-4; j_call: TRBJ2-1; cdr3_length: 11; cdr3_nt: TGTGCCAGCAAGAGGTTGGGTGAGCAGTTCTTC; cdr3_aa: CASKRLGEQFF
d_call: TRBD2; clone_size: .; v_call: TRBV20-1; j_call: TRBJ2-1; cdr3_length: 16; cdr3_nt: TGCAGTGCTAGAGTCCTTAGCGGGACCTCCTACAATGAGCAGTTCTTC; cdr3_aa: CSARVLSGTSYNEQFF
d_call: .; clone_size: .; v_call: TRBV7-9; j_call: TRBJ2-7; cdr3_length: 14; cdr3_nt: TGTGCCAGCAGCGAGGCAGGCCTAGCCTACGAGCAGTACTTC; cdr3_aa: CASSEAGLAYEQYF
d_call: .; clone_size: .; v_call: TRBV7-4; j_call: TRBJ2-4; cdr3_length: 15; cdr3_nt: TGTGCCAGCAGCTTAGTGGTGATAGCCAAAAACATTCAGTACTTC; cdr3_aa: CASSLVVIAKNIQYF
d_call: .; clone_size: .; v_call: TRBV18; j_call: TRBJ2-5; cdr3_length: 16; cdr3_nt: TGTGCCAGCTCACGGATCCACCCTACTGACCAAGAGACCCAGTACTTC; cdr3_aa: CASSRIHPTDQETQYF
d_call: TRBD2; clone_size: .; v_call: TRBV20-1; j_call: TRBJ2-1; cdr3_length: 16; cdr3_nt: TGCAGTGCCAGCGGGACTAGCGGGAGGGCGAACAATGAGCAGTTCTTC; cdr3_aa: CSASGTSGRANNEQFF
d_call: .; clone_size: .; v_call: TRBV29-1; j_call: TRBJ1-2; cdr3_length: 14; cdr3_nt: TGCAGCGTTGAAGAAACTTCGGGGTTCTATGGCTACACCTTC; cdr3_aa: CSVEETSGFYGYTF
d_call: TRBD2; clone_size: .; v_call: TRBV3-1; j_call: TRBJ2-5; cdr3_length: 14; cdr3_nt: TGTACCAGCAGCCCACCAAGCGGGAGTGAGACCCAGTACTTC; cdr3_aa: CTSSPPSGSETQYF
d_call: .; clone_size: .; v_call: TRBV3-1; j_call: TRBJ1-1; cdr3_length: 16; cdr3_nt: TGTGTCAGCAGCCAAGGGGATCTTAGGGGGAACACTGAAGCTTTCTTT; cdr3_aa: CVSSQGDLRGNTEAFF
d_call: .; clone_size: .; v_call: TRBV7-2; j_call: TRBJ2-7; cdr3_length: 14; cdr3_nt: TGTGCCAGCAGCTTATACGGCGCGAACAATGAGCAGTACTTC; cdr3_aa: CASSLYGANNEQYF
d_call: TRBD2; clone_size: .; v_call: TRBV20-1; j_call: TRBJ2-1; cdr3_length: 16; cdr3_nt: TGCAGTGCTAGAGATAGCGGGAGGTTCTCCTACAATGAGCAGTTCTTC; cdr3_aa: CSARDSGRFSYNEQFF
d_call: TRBD2; clone_size: .; v_call: TRBV29-1; j_call: TRBJ2-3; cdr3_length: 18; cdr3_nt: TGCAGCGTTCCTTCGACTAGCGGGAGAGGTGGCGGCACAGATACGCAGTATTTT; cdr3_aa: CSVPSTSGRGGGTDTQYF
d_call: .; clone_size: once; v_call: TRBV18; j_call: TRBJ2-5; cdr3_length: 13; cdr3_nt: TGTGCCAGCACTTCCGGACTTTACAATGAGCAGTACTTC; cdr3_aa: CASTSGLYNEQYF
d_call: .; clone_size: .; v_call: TRBV29-1; j_call: TRBJ2-1; cdr3_length: 14; cdr3_nt: TGTAGCGTTGGTGCGACTAACCCTTACAATGAGCAGTTCTTC; cdr3_aa: CSVGATNPYNEQFF
d_call: .; clone_size: .; v_call: TRBV30; j_call: TRBJ1-5; cdr3_length: 13; cdr3_nt: TGTGCCTGGAGTCAGCCCCAAGCGAAGCCCCAGCATTTT; cdr3_aa: CAWSQPQAKPQHF
d_call: .; clone_size: few; v_call: TRBV28; j_call: TRBJ1-4; cdr3_length: 15; cdr3_nt: TGTGCCAGCAGTCCTAACGGGCTTGCGGATGAAAAACTGTTTTTT; cdr3_aa: CASSPNGLADEKLFF
d_call: TRBD2; clone_size: .; v_call: TRBV7-2; j_call: TRBJ2-5; cdr3_length: 14; cdr3_nt: TGTGCCAGCAGAAGCGGGAGGGGGAAAGAGACCCAGTACTTC; cdr3_aa: CASRSGRGKETQYF
d_call: .; clone_size: .; v_call: TRBV14; j_call: TRBJ1-1; cdr3_length: 13; cdr3_nt: TGTGCCAGCAGCCCCGGGGTGAACACTGAAGCTTTCTTT; cdr3_aa: CASSPGVNTEAFF
d_call: TRBD2; clone_size: .; v_call: TRBV10-3; j_call: TRBJ2-3; cdr3_length: 14; cdr3_nt: TGTGCCAGCCGTAGCGGGGGGGCAGAAGATACGCAGTATTTT; cdr3_aa: CASRSGGAEDTQYF
d_call: .; clone_size: .; v_call: TRBV5-1; j_call: TRBJ2-7; cdr3_length: 13; cdr3_nt: TGCGTCAGCAGTTTGGAGGGGATCGGTGAGCAGTACTTC; cdr3_aa: CVSSLEGIGEQYF
d_call: TRBD2; clone_size: .; v_call: TRBV6-6; j_call: TRBJ2-1; cdr3_length: 14; cdr3_nt: TGTGCCAGCAGACTGGGACTAGTTGGAGAGACCCAGTTCTTC; cdr3_aa: CASRLGLVGETQFF
d_call: TRBD1; clone_size: .; v_call: TRBV7-9; j_call: TRBJ2-1; cdr3_length: 16; cdr3_nt: TGTGCCAGCAGCTTATGGGGCAGGGGGCGAGGCAATGAGCAGTTCTTC; cdr3_aa: CASSLWGRGRGNEQFF
d_call: .; clone_size: few; v_call: TRBV6-5; j_call: TRBJ2-2; cdr3_length: 15; cdr3_nt: TGTGCCAGCAGTACTGGACAGGGAGGGGCCGGGGAGCTGTTTTTT; cdr3_aa: CASSTGQGGAGELFF
d_call: .; clone_size: .; v_call: TRBV30; j_call: TRBJ1-1; cdr3_length: 13; cdr3_nt: TGTGCCTGGAAGCGACATTTGAACACTGAAGCTTTCTTT; cdr3_aa: CAWKRHLNTEAFF
d_call: .; clone_size: once; v_call: TRBV29-1; j_call: TRBJ2-5; cdr3_length: 12; cdr3_nt: TGCAGCGTTGCCGCGGAGCTGGAGACCCAGTACTTC; cdr3_aa: CSVAAELETQYF
d_call: .; clone_size: few; v_call: TRBV13; j_call: TRBJ2-4; cdr3_length: 15; cdr3_nt: TGTGCCAGCAGCGCTAATACGGGGGCGGGAAACATTCAGTACTTC; cdr3_aa: CASSANTGAGNIQYF
d_call: .; clone_size: few; v_call: TRBV14; j_call: TRBJ2-1; cdr3_length: 13; cdr3_nt: TGTGCCAGCAGCCGCTCACTCTACAATGAGCAGTTCTTC; cdr3_aa: CASSRSLYNEQFF
d_call: .; clone_size: .; v_call: TRBV27; j_call: TRBJ2-7; cdr3_length: 15; cdr3_nt: TGTGCCAGCAGTTACTCCATGGACCACTACTACGAGCAGTACTTC; cdr3_aa: CASSYSMDHYYEQYF
d_call: .; clone_size: few; v_call: TRBV28; j_call: TRBJ2-5; cdr3_length: 14; cdr3_nt: TGTGCCAGCAGTCCACAGGGCTGGGAGGAGACCCAGTACTTC; cdr3_aa: CASSPQGWEETQYF
d_call: .; clone_size: .; v_call: TRBV20-1; j_call: TRBJ2-4; cdr3_length: 15; cdr3_nt: TGCAGTGCTAGAGATTCCAGGGGGGGCCAAAACATTCAGTACTTC; cdr3_aa: CSARDSRGGQNIQYF
d_call: .; clone_size: few; v_call: TRBV7-2; j_call: TRBJ2-1; cdr3_length: 14; cdr3_nt: TGTGCCAGCGATAGCAGGTCCTCCTACAATGAGCAGTTCTTC; cdr3_aa: CASDSRSSYNEQFF
d_call: TRBD1; clone_size: few; v_call: TRBV28; j_call: TRBJ2-3; cdr3_length: 15; cdr3_nt: TGTGCCAGCAGCCAGGGACAGGGGAGTATAGATACGCAGTATTTT; cdr3_aa: CASSQGQGSIDTQYF
d_call: TRBD1; clone_size: few; v_call: TRBV3-1; j_call: TRBJ1-2; cdr3_length: 14; cdr3_nt: TGTGCCAGCAGCCCCATACAGGGGAGCTATGGCTACACCTTC; cdr3_aa: CASSPIQGSYGYTF
d_call: TRBD1; clone_size: few; v_call: TRBV9; j_call: TRBJ2-7; cdr3_length: 15; cdr3_nt: TGTGCCAGCAGCCCAAGGACAGGGGGCGGGTACGAGCAGTACTTC; cdr3_aa: CASSPRTGGGYEQYF
d_call: .; clone_size: .; v_call: TRBV7-2; j_call: TRBJ1-1; cdr3_length: 14; cdr3_nt: TGTGCCAGCAGCTTAGGTCAGTTGAACACTGAAGCTTTCTTT; cdr3_aa: CASSLGQLNTEAFF
d_call: TRBD1; clone_size: few; v_call: TRBV18; j_call: TRBJ2-4; cdr3_length: 13; cdr3_nt: TGTGCCAGCTCCCCGGTGGCAGGGGGCATTCAGTACTTC; cdr3_aa: CASSPVAGGIQYF
d_call: .; clone_size: .; v_call: TRBV5-1; j_call: TRBJ2-1; cdr3_length: 14; cdr3_nt: TGCGCCAGCAGGTTCGACACCGAATACAATGAGCAGTTCTTC; cdr3_aa: CASRFDTEYNEQFF
d_call: TRBD1; clone_size: .; v_call: TRBV29-1; j_call: TRBJ1-2; cdr3_length: 10; cdr3_nt: TGCAGCGCGGACAGGAATGGCTACACCTTC; cdr3_aa: CSADRNGYTF
d_call: TRBD2; clone_size: .; v_call: TRBV20-1; j_call: TRBJ2-7; cdr3_length: 14; cdr3_nt: TGCAGTGCTAGGACTAGCGGGGATATCTACGAGCAGTACTTC; cdr3_aa: CSARTSGDIYEQYF
d_call: .; clone_size: .; v_call: TRBV7-2; j_call: TRBJ2-6; cdr3_length: 15; cdr3_nt: TGTGCCAGCAGCATTAAGGATCCCGGGGCCAACGTCCTGACTTTC; cdr3_aa: CASSIKDPGANVLTF